These 4 T cell receptor beta chains were sequenced from one sample in a study of shared clonotypes between healthy human individuals. Assay used: immunoSEQ multiplex PCR; TCRdb lists only in-frame clones, some missing. The sample lists about 2,500,000 clones, over 85% occurring once. The sample was naive CD4+ T cells sorted from blood. The subset here: CD45RA+ positively selected. Receptor source: a man aged 18 to 35 in good health.

This rearrangement joins TRBV5-1 to TRBJ2-7, with TRBD2 as a possible D gene (6 bases). The germline gives CDR1 SGHRS, CDR2 YFSETQ. Trimming took 0 bases from V and 2 from J, leaving 9 bases between them. This CDR3 has 14 residues. This chain's CDR3 is CASSLAGEAYEQYF. In DNA form, the CDR3 reads TGCGCCAGCAGCTTGGCGGGGGAGGCCTACGAGCAGTACTTC.

This clone was detected once. The genes are TRBV6-5 and TRBJ1-2; D not certain. CDR3 length: 14 amino acids. In germline, CDR1 is MNHEY, CDR2 SVGAGI. Deletions cut 3 bases from V and 5 bases from J, with 13 bases between. CDR3 bases: TGTGCCAGCAGTTATAGGCATTTAGGTTATGGCTACACCTTC. Its translation: CASSYRHLGYGYTF.

The genes are TRBV30 and TRBJ2-3, with D unresolved. Trimming removed 0 bases at V and 2 bases at J, with 9 bases between. The germline V gene has CDR1 GTSNPN and CDR2 SVGIG (reference sequence). This CDR3 has 14 residues. The CDR3 sequence: CAWSVPHSTDTQYF. In nucleotides, the CDR3 is TGTGCCTGGAGTGTACCCCACTCCACAGATACGCAGTATTTT.

The rearrangement links TRBV4-2 to TRBJ2-1; perhaps TRBD2 as D (5 bases). V dropped 1 base and J dropped 12 bases, with 13 bases sitting between them. This CDR3 comprises 13 residues. CDR1 is LGHNA and CDR2 is YNFKEQ in the germline V gene. The CDR3 bases are TGTGCCAGCAGCCAAGGTCCGGGATCCGGGCAGTTCTTC. Its protein product is CASSQGPGSGQFF.